The 21 T cell receptor beta chains below come from one sample, sequenced in a study of T cells in Graves' hyperthyroidism and ophthalmopathy. From RNA transcripts, TCR beta CDR3 regions were amplified. The HTBI primer set served for first-round RT-PCR of the TCR CDR3. TCRdb used MiXCR to reprocess the multiplex PCR reads, holding one entry per CDR3 protein. The data hold 600,000 to 700,000 distinct CDR3 sequences, with 45% observed a single time. Sequencing was carried out using peripheral blood or thyroid tissue (not recorded which). These receptors were obtained from an adult man with Graves' disease, either hyperthyroidism or ophthalmopathy (not recorded which).

This clonotype was seen only a few times. The rearrangement joins TRBV25-1 to TRBJ2-7; D may match TRBD1 or TRBD2 (5 bases each). The V and J ends lost 4 bases and 2 bases respectively, with 18 bases between them. In germline, CDR1 is MGHDK, CDR2 SYGVNS. This CDR3 is built from 16 residues. The CDR3 spells CASSARKRGETYEQYF. The CDR3 DNA sequence: TGTGCCAGCAGTGCTAGGAAACGGGGCGAAACCTACGAGCAGTACTTC.

The gene calls are TRBV5-1 and TRBJ2-2; TRBD1 matches 9 bases. J was trimmed by 8 bases and V by 4 bases; bases with no gene match: 6. This CDR3 is 14 amino acids long. Germline values: CDR1 SGHRS, CDR2 YFSETQ. This CDR3 is CASSIGQGPGELFF. Written as DNA, the CDR3 is TGCGCCAGCAGCATCGGACAGGGGCCGGGGGAGCTGTTTTTT.

This clonotype showed up just a few times. The V gene is TRBV12-3 or TRBV12-4, the J gene TRBJ2-5, with D uncertain. CDR3 length equals 14 residues. With 5 bases removed from V and 5 bases from J, the gap between germline ends came to 15 bases. The CDR3 reads CASSEVTGWETQYF. In DNA form, the CDR3 reads TGTGCCAGCAGTGAAGTTACGGGTTGGGAGACCCAGTACTTC.

This clonotype was detected ten times or more. The CDR3 sequence: CASSLMEGSPLHF. The CDR3 bases are TGTGCCAGCAGCTTAATGGAGGGTTCACCCCTCCACTTT. V usage is TRBV7-2 and J usage is TRBJ1-6; D is ambiguous. Germline V gene lookup returns CDR1 SGHTA and CDR2 FQGNSA. The CDR3 is 13 residues long. V lost 2 bases, J lost 9 bases, and 8 bases lay in between.

This clonotype was seen many times. V gene TRBV24-1 combines with J gene TRBJ1-5; no clear D gene. Trimming pared 4 bases from V and 1 base from J, leaving 16 bases between. Germline CDR1 and CDR2: KGHDR and SFDVKD. This CDR3 contains 17 residues. The CDR3 DNA reads as TGTGCCACCAGTGAGTCTGCAGGAGGTTTAAGCAATCAGCCCCAGCATTTT. Residues: CATSESAGGLSNQPQHF.

The sample holds a few counts of this clonotype. The CDR3 DNA follows: TGTGCCAGCAGCTTAGTCCCAGGGTTTGCTTTCTTT. It codes for CASSLVPGFAFF. The chain has TRBV13 and TRBJ1-1; D is perhaps TRBD1 (5 bases). Trimming shortened V by 1 base and J by 11 bases, and 11 bases separated the two germline ends. The CDR3 is 12 residues long. The V gene's germline CDR1 is PRHDT and CDR2 FYEKMQ (reference sequence). The whole variable domain, filled in from reference TRBV13 and TRBJ1-1, reads AAGVIQSPRHLIKEKRETATLKCYPIPRHDTVYWYQQGPGQDPQFLISFYEKMQSDKGSIPDRFSAQQFSDYHSELNMSSLELGDSALYFCASSLVPGFAFFGQGTRLTVV.

This clonotype was seen a few times. V is TRBV20-1 and J is TRBJ1-1, with D maybe TRBD1 (6 bases). Germline V CDR1 and CDR2: DFQATT, SNEGSKA (reference sequence). This CDR3 has 13 residues. Trimming took off 3 bases at V and 3 bases at J, with 11 bases between the two ends. As DNA, the CDR3 is TGCAGTGCTAGGATAGACAGGTACACTGAAGCTTTCTTT. Amino acid sequence: CSARIDRYTEAFF.

A few counts support this clonotype. V is TRBV2 and J is TRBJ1-4; D is ambiguous. This CDR3 has 15 residues. V lost 5 bases, J lost 8 bases, and 18 bases lay in between. Germline V CDR1 and CDR2: SNHLY, FYNNEI. The CDR3 region has the DNA TGTGCCAGCAGTTACGGGTCACCTCCCCGGGAAAAACTGTTTTTT. This codes for CASSYGSPPREKLFF.

This clonotype was detected many times. The chain couples TRBV7-9 to TRBJ2-7, with D perhaps being TRBD1 or TRBD2 (5 bases each). Germline CDR1 is SEHNR and CDR2 is FQNEAQ (reference sequence). The CDR3 runs to 15 residues. The germline V and J ends were trimmed by 6 bases and 2 bases, with 17 bases remaining between them. The CDR3 sequence is CASSSDRDGTYEQYF. The CDR3 region has the DNA TGTGCCAGCAGTTCCGACCGGGACGGAACCTACGAGCAGTACTTC. The full variable domain, its missing parts supplied by reference TRBV7-9 and TRBJ2-7, is DTGVSQNPRHKITKRGQNVTFRCDPISEHNRLYWYRQTLGQGPEFLTYFQNEAQLEKSRLLSDRFSAERPKGSFSTLEIQRTEQGDSAMYLCASSSDRDGTYEQYFGPGTRLTVT.

The sample holds one count of this clonotype. The chain links TRBV20-1 to TRBJ1-2; D is uncertain. Germline V gives CDR1 DFQATT, CDR2 SNEGSKA (reference sequence). The CDR3 contains 13 residues. The germline V and J ends were trimmed by 3 bases and 1 base, with 9 bases remaining between them. DNA for the CDR3: TGCAGTGCTAGGAACACTTTTAACTATGGCTACACCTTC. Translating it yields CSARNTFNYGYTF.

V gene TRBV29-1 combines with J gene TRBJ2-2, with TRBD1 as a possible D gene (6 bases). Germline V lookup: CDR1 SQVTM, CDR2 ANQGSEA. This CDR3 contains 12 residues. V was pared by 2 bases and J by 8 bases, with 9 bases between. The CDR3 DNA is TGCAGCGTTGAAACCGGGACAGGGGAGCTGTTTTTT. It codes for CSVETGTGELFF.

This sequence joins TRBV10-2 and TRBJ1-2; D gene uncertain. The CDR3 runs 14 residues. In germline, CDR1 is WSHSY, CDR2 SAAADI. V was pared by 4 bases and J by 1 base, with 10 bases between. CDR3 sequence (DNA): TGCGCCAGCAGTGCTAGCGACAATAACTATGGCTACACCTTC. As protein: CASSASDNNYGYTF.

This clonotype was observed a handful of times. The chain uses TRBV7-6 and TRBJ1-4, with 8 bases matching TRBD1. J was trimmed by 3 bases and V by 5 bases; bases with no gene match: 5. Germline V gene sequence: CDR1 SGHVS, CDR2 FNYEAQ. The CDR3 runs 15 residues. The CDR3 DNA reads TGTGCCAGCAGCAGCCGACAGGGGTCTAATGAAAAACTGTTTTTT. Its translation: CASSSRQGSNEKLFF.

Only a few counts were recorded for this clonotype. The genes are TRBV24-1 and TRBJ2-7; TRBD1 aligns across 10 bases. Germline CDR1 reads KGHDR; CDR2 reads SFDVKD. CDR3 size: 14 residues. Losses at the gene ends were 9 bases for V and 3 bases for J; bases not matched to a gene: 7. CDR3 sequence (DNA): TGTGCCACCCAGACCCGGGACAGGGGCTACGAGCAGTACTTC. Translating it yields CATQTRDRGYEQYF.

The V gene is TRBV11-1, the J gene TRBJ2-3, with 9 bases identical to TRBD2. The CDR3 length is 16 residues. Germline-derived CDR1 and CDR2 are SGHAT and FQDESV (reference sequence). V was clipped by 7 bases and J by 2 bases; unmatched bases: 10. DNA for the CDR3: TGTGCCAGCACCGACTTTAGCGGGGGACACACAGATACGCAGTATTTT. Encoded protein: CASTDFSGGHTDTQYF.

This clonotype appeared many times. The chain couples TRBV6-5 to TRBJ1-5; possible D gene TRBD1, 5 bases. Germline V gives CDR1 MNHEY, CDR2 SVGAGI. V gave up 6 bases and J gave up 4 bases, with 10 bases separating them. The CDR3 consists of 13 residues. CDR3 amino acids: CASSSGSNQPQHF. For the CDR3, the DNA is TGTGCCAGCAGCTCAGGGTCGAATCAGCCCCAGCATTTT.

This clonotype was seen a handful of times. The chain joins TRBV20-1 to TRBJ1-2; D possibly corresponds to TRBD1 (5 bases). CDR3 length: 16 residues. Germline assignment: CDR1 DFQATT and CDR2 SNEGSKA (reference sequence). V shed 0 bases and J shed 8 bases, with 22 bases lying between them. Written as DNA, the CDR3 is TGCAGTGCTAGAGAAGATACGGGACCCGTCGCCTACGGCTACACCTTC. Translating it yields CSAREDTGPVAYGYTF.

This clonotype has at least ten counts. J is TRBJ2-7 and V is TRBV2; D ambiguous. The CDR3 consists of 14 residues. Trimming removed 6 bases at V and 3 bases at J, with 15 bases between. Germline CDR1 is SNHLY and CDR2 is FYNNEI. The CDR3 nucleotides are TGTGCCAGCAGCGTGAGCCGGCAGCACTACGAGCAGTACTTC. This encodes CASSVSRQHYEQYF.

This clonotype occurred a few times. V and J are TRBV7-9 and TRBJ2-5; 11 bases fit TRBD1. CDR1 and CDR2 (germline): SEHNR, FQNEAQ (reference sequence). This CDR3 is 14 amino acids long. J gave up 4 bases and V 5 bases, and 3 bases lay outside the gene matches. The CDR3 nucleotides are TGTGCCAGCAGCCCCGGGACAGGGGGAGAGACCCAGTACTTC. Its protein product is CASSPGTGGETQYF.

A word on this clonotype: This is likely a read error, given that the CDR3 carries no conserved phenylalanine or tryptophan at its end. This chain uses TRBV2 with TRBJ2-7; no firm D call. Per the germline V gene, CDR1 is SNHLY and CDR2 is FYNNEI. Trimming took 2 bases from V and 2 from J, leaving 1 base between them. The CDR3 sequence is 11 residues long. CDR3 nucleotide sequence: TGTGCCAGCAGTGAACCCTACGAGCAGTACATC. Translating gives CASSEPYEQYI.

V and J are TRBV6-1 and TRBJ2-2; 7 nucleotides match TRBD2. Trimming took 2 bases from V and 4 from J; bases not matched to a gene: 4. The CDR3 has 15 residues. Looked up from germline, CDR1 is MNHNS and CDR2 is SASEGT. This CDR3 reads CASSETTSATGELFF. In nucleotides, the CDR3 is TGTGCCAGCAGTGAAACTACTAGCGCCACCGGGGAGCTGTTTTTT.